This T cell receptor (beta chain) came from a study of response to subunit inactivated influenza vaccine. The study, taken as a whole, reports: The authors proposed limited new T cell recruitment per seasonal influenza vaccination.

A few counts support this clonotype. Its specificity is not known. TCRdb reprocessed the RT-PCR reads with MiXCR, giving one entry per CDR3 protein. This sample has 600,000 to 850,000 distinct CDR3 sequences, with 12% to 15% found just once. Deletions cut 0 bases from V and 7 bases from J, with 10 bases between. The germline gives CDR1 LGHDT, CDR2 YNNKEL (reference sequence). The CDR3 is made up of 13 amino acids. This rearrangement joins TRBV3-1 to TRBJ2-7; D gene uncertain. This sequence was found in a man between 50 and 59 years old who received an inactivated influenza vaccine. The sequences come from PBMCs from blood, collected 14 to 15 days before vaccination. CDR3 nucleotides: TGTGCCAGCAGCCAAGATTTGGGGTTGGAGCAGTACTTC. Amino acid sequence: CASSQDLGLEQYF.